This TCR beta chain was captured in a study of identical twins. General study findings and limits: Invariant T cells like MAIT and iNKT could partly confound the zero-insertion analyses. The study found excess low generation probability among twin-shared out-of-frame alpha sequences.

The donors were all healthy and Caucasian. The table lists this clonotype with many counts. Antigen specificity is unknown. A universal primer site was created by template switching, with the cDNA bearing unique molecular identifiers. TCRdb fed the 5' RACE reads into MiXCR, producing one record per CDR3 protein. Counted here are around 280,000 distinct CDR3 sequences, 6.5% to 9.5% occurring once; the ten biggest clones make up 2.1%. V was clipped by 1 base and J by 2 bases, with 5 bases between them. This CDR3 has 14 residues. Germline CDR1 reads LNHNV; CDR2 reads YYDKDF (reference sequence). This same sample was also part of a study on yellow fever vaccine responses in identical twins.

This sequence joins TRBV15 and TRBJ2-2; D unclear. The sample taken for sequencing was memory (CD45RO+) T cells sorted from blood. The TCR comes from a woman younger than 35 in good health. The CDR3 here is CATSRGTNTGELFF. CDR3 nucleotides: TGTGCCACCAGCAGAGGAACAAACACCGGGGAGCTGTTTTTT.